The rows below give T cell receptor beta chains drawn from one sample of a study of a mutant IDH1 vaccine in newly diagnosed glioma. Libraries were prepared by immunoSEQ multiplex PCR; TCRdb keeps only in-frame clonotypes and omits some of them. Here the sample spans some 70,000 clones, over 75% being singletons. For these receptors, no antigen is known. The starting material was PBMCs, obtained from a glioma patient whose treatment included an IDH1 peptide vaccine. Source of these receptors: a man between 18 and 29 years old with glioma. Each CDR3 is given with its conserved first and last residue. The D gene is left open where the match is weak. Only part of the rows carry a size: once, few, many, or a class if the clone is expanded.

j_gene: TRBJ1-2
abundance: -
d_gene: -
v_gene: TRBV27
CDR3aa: CASSSIDRRYGYTF
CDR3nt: TGTGCCAGCAGTTCTATTGATCGACGCTATGGCTACACCTTC

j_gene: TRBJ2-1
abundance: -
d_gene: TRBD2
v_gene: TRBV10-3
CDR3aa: CAIRGLDSYNEQFF
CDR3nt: TGTGCCATCAGAGGACTAGACTCCTACAATGAGCAGTTCTTC

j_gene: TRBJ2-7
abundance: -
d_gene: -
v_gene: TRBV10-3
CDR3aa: CAISEALGETAYEQYF
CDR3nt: TGTGCCATCAGTGAGGCTCTGGGGGAAACTGCCTACGAGCAGTACTTC

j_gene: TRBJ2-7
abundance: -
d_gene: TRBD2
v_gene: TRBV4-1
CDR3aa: CASSQALSGGLNEQYF
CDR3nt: TGCGCCAGCAGCCAAGCCCTAAGCGGGGGGTTGAACGAGCAGTACTTC

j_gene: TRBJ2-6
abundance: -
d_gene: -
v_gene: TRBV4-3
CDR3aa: CASSQDTPLSGANVLTF
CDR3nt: TGCGCCAGCAGCCAAGATACCCCGCTCTCTGGGGCCAACGTCCTGACTTTC

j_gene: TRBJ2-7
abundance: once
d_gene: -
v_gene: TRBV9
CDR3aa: CASSVAPGLSMYF
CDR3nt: TGTGCCAGCAGCGTAGCCCCGGGCCTCTCAATGTACTTC

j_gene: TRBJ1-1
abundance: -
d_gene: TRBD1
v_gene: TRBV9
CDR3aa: CASSVEPGQGGTEAFF
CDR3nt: TGTGCCAGCAGCGTGGAACCCGGACAGGGGGGGACTGAAGCTTTCTTT

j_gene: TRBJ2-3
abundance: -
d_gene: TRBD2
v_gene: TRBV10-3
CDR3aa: CAISEVSGTTDTQYF
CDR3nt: TGTGCCATCAGTGAGGTTAGCGGGACTACAGATACGCAGTATTTT

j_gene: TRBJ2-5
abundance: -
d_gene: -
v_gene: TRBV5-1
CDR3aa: CASSLVVGLQETQYF
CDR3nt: TGCGCCAGCAGCTTGGTCGTAGGTTTGCAAGAGACCCAGTACTTC

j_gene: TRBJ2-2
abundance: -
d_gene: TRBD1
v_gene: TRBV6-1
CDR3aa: CASSEEGTGTGFHGELFF
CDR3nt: TGTGCCAGCAGTGAAGAGGGGACCGGGACAGGGTTTCATGGGGAGCTGTTTTTT